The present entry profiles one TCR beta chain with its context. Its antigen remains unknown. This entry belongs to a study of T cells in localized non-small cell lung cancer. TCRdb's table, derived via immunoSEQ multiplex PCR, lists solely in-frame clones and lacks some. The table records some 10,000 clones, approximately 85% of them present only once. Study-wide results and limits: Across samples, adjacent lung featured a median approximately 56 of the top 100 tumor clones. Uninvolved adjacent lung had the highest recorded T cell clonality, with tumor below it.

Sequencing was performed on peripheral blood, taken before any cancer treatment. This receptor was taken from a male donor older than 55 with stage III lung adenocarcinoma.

The CDR3 DNA is TGTGCCAGCAGCTTAGGTGGGGTGAGCTCTGGAAACACCATATATTTT. It encodes CASSLGGVSSGNTIYF. This chain joins TRBV7-8 and TRBJ1-3; no definite D call. The CDR3 runs 16 residues. The V end lost 1 base, the J end lost 0 bases, and 10 bases lay between the germline ends. Looked up from germline, CDR1 is SGHVS and CDR2 is FQNEAQ.